These 26 T cell receptor beta chains were sequenced from one sample in a study of patients and donors after allogeneic stem cell transplantation. TCRdb independently ran MiXCR on the RT-PCR reads; one entry per CDR3 protein. The table includes approximately 200,000 distinct CDR3 sequences, roughly an eighth detected once. The sequencing input was blood, either unsorted or a sorted T cell fraction (not recorded which). The receptors originated from a human donor who was either an allogeneic HSCT recipient or a stem cell or donor lymphocyte infusion donor (not recorded which). It is not recorded whose cells these are; they may come from a transplant donor.

This clonotype was recorded a few times. The CDR3 spells CASSQLPGVGKNIQYF. DNA of the CDR3: TGTGCCAGCAGCCAACTCCCAGGGGTGGGCAAAAACATTCAGTACTTC. This chain links TRBV11-3 with TRBJ2-4; possible D gene TRBD1, 6 bases. V was clipped by 5 bases and J by 3 bases, with 17 bases between them. The CDR3 extends over 16 amino acids. Germline-derived CDR1 and CDR2 are SGHNT and YENEEA.

The table lists this clonotype with many counts. V gene TRBV24-1 combines with J gene TRBJ2-1; the D call may be TRBD1 or TRBD2 (5 bases each). V was trimmed by 5 bases and J by 0 bases, leaving 19 bases between them. The V gene's germline CDR1 is KGHDR and CDR2 SFDVKD. This CDR3 is built from 18 residues. CDR3 protein: CATSVPLGGGGSYNEQFF. The CDR3 DNA sequence: TGTGCCACCAGTGTCCCTTTAGGTGGGGGTGGCTCCTACAATGAGCAGTTCTTC.

The chain has TRBV7-9 and TRBJ2-5; D perhaps matches TRBD2 (5 bases). The CDR3 contains 14 residues. The V gene lost 2 bases and the J gene lost 5 bases, with 12 bases spanning the gap. Germline-derived CDR1 and CDR2 are SEHNR and FQNEAQ (reference sequence). CDR3: CASSLSSDSETQYF. In DNA form, the CDR3 reads TGTGCCAGCAGCTTATCGTCGGACTCCGAGACCCAGTACTTC.

The table lists this clonotype with many counts. The V call is TRBV20-1, the J call TRBJ2-5, with a possible D match to TRBD2 (7 bases). Germline CDR1 and CDR2: DFQATT and SNEGSKA (reference sequence). CDR3 size: 14 residues. Trimming left V 5 bases short and J 4 bases short, with 17 bases between. Here the CDR3 reads CSAGGAGVGETQYF. The CDR3 bases are TGCAGTGCTGGGGGCGCGGGGGTAGGAGAGACCCAGTACTTC.

Ten or more counts support this clonotype. V gene TRBV24-1 combines with J gene TRBJ2-7, with 7 bases lining up with TRBD2. Germline CDR1 reads KGHDR; CDR2 reads SFDVKD. Trimming at V came to 4 bases and at J to 5 bases, leaving 7 bases not matched to a gene. The CDR3 extends over 14 amino acids. The CDR3 DNA sequence: TGTGCCACCAGTGACTCCCGACTAGCAAACGAGCAGTACTTC. As protein: CATSDSRLANEQYF.

This clonotype appeared a few times. At one end, the junction sequence differs from germline, possibly due to a read error. V usage is TRBV3-1 and J usage is TRBJ2-4, with a tentative D call TRBD2 (5 bases). Per the germline V gene, CDR1 is LGHDT and CDR2 is YNNKEL (reference sequence). The CDR3 totals 15 residues. Here the CDR3 reads CATSQEGVAKNIQYF. The CDR3 DNA sequence: TGTGCCACCAGCCAAGAGGGAGTGGCCAAAAACATTCAGTACTTC. Using reference TRBV3-1 and TRBJ2-4 for the parts outside the CDR3, the full variable domain is DTAVSQTPKYLVTQMGNDKSIKCEQNLGHDTMYWYKQDSKKFLKIMFSYNNKELIINETVPNRFSPKSPDKAHLNLHINSLELGDSAVYFCATSQEGVAKNIQYFGAGTRLSVL.

The chain carries TRBV7-3 and TRBJ2-3; TRBD2 agrees at 8 bases. The trim removed 5 bases at V and 2 bases at J, leaving 6 bases unmatched. The germline V gene encodes CDR1 SGHTA and CDR2 FQGTGA. This CDR3 has 15 amino acids. The CDR3 coding sequence is TGTGCCAGCAGCCCAGCGGGGGCCAACACAGATACGCAGTATTTT. Amino acid sequence: CASSPAGANTDTQYF.

V gene TRBV9 combines with J gene TRBJ2-3; 9 bases are shared with TRBD2. The CDR3 runs 16 residues. Unmatched junction bases numbered 8, after V lost 3 bases and J lost 3 bases. Germline lookup yields CDR1 SGDLS and CDR2 YYNGEE. The CDR3 DNA follows: TGTGCCAGCAGCGCCCCGCGGGAGGGCCGGACAGATACGCAGTATTTT. It encodes CASSAPREGRTDTQYF. Full variable domain (outside the CDR3, taken from reference TRBV9 and TRBJ2-3): DSGVTQTPKHLITATGQRVTLRCSPRSGDLSVYWYQQSLDQGLQFLIQYYNGEERAKGNILERFSAQQFPDLHSELNLSSLELGDSALYFCASSAPREGRTDTQYFGPGTRLTVL.

This clonotype was seen ten or more times. This chain joins TRBV29-1 and TRBJ2-6, with a weak D call TRBD1 (5 bases). The CDR3 has 14 amino acids. The germline V and J ends were trimmed by 6 bases and 4 bases, with 13 bases remaining between them. CDR1 is SQVTM, CDR2 ANQGSEA, per germline. This CDR3 reads CSVVPGPGANVLTF. The CDR3 DNA sequence: TGCAGCGTCGTCCCAGGGCCCGGGGCCAACGTCCTGACTTTC.

This clonotype counts as medium-sized (0.01 to 0.1%). The chain joins TRBV7-8 to TRBJ2-4; possibly TRBD1 for D (5 bases). CDR1 SGHVS and CDR2 FQNEAQ come from the germline V gene. The V end lost 4 bases, the J end lost 4 bases, and 14 bases lay between the germline ends. This CDR3 is 15 amino acids long. CDR3 region: CASSSSRAGKNIQYF. CDR3 coding DNA: TGTGCCAGCAGCTCGAGCAGGGCTGGGAAAAACATTCAGTACTTC.

This clonotype turned up a few times. CDR3 sequence reads: CASSVATSEQFF. In DNA form, the CDR3 reads TGTGCCAGCAGCGTAGCTACTAGTGAGCAGTTCTTC. J is TRBJ2-1 and V is TRBV9; tentatively, D is TRBD2 (5 bases). CDR1 is SGDLS, CDR2 YYNGEE, per germline. The CDR3 extends over 12 amino acids. V dropped 0 bases and J dropped 9 bases, with 7 bases sitting between them. The entire variable domain, with the rest obtained from reference TRBV9 and TRBJ2-1, is as follows: DSGVTQTPKHLITATGQRVTLRCSPRSGDLSVYWYQQSLDQGLQFLIQYYNGEERAKGNILERFSAQQFPDLHSELNLSSLELGDSALYFCASSVATSEQFFGPGTRLTVL.

The chain has TRBV30 and TRBJ2-7, with 14 bases lining up with TRBD2. The V gene's germline CDR1 is GTSNPN and CDR2 SVGIG (reference sequence). V gave up 2 bases and J gave up 3 bases; unmatched junction bases: 3. The CDR3 extends over 15 amino acids. The CDR3 DNA follows: TGTGCCTGGAGTACGGGACTAGCGGGGGACTACGAGCAGTACTTC. This codes for CAWSTGLAGDYEQYF.

The rearrangement uses TRBV6-4 and TRBJ2-1; 9 positions agree with TRBD2. The CDR3 contains 15 residues. Per germline, CDR1 MRHNA and CDR2 SNTAGT. Trimming removed 2 bases from V and 3 bases from J; junction bases left unmatched: 2. The CDR3 loop reads CASSDNSGGYNEQFF. CDR3 in DNA: TGTGCCAGCAGTGACAATAGCGGGGGCTACAATGAGCAGTTCTTC.

This chain connects TRBV7-2 to TRBJ1-3, with TRBD1 matching over 7 bases. The V segment lost 2 bases and the J segment 3 bases; nucleotides outside the gene matches: 10. The germline gives CDR1 SGHTA, CDR2 FQGNSA. The CDR3 runs to 17 residues. CDR3 DNA: TGTGCCAGCAGCTTAATCAGCTTTCGGGACAGTGGAAACACCATATATTTT. Protein sequence: CASSLISFRDSGNTIYF. The whole variable domain, remainder taken from reference TRBV7-2 and TRBJ1-3, is GAGVSQSPSNKVTEKGKDVELRCDPISGHTALYWYRQSLGQGLEFLIYFQGNSAPDKSGLPSDRFSAERTGGSVSTLTIQRTQQEDSAVYLCASSLISFRDSGNTIYFGEGSWLTVV.

The chain uses TRBV19 and TRBJ1-1, with D tentatively TRBD1 (5 bases). Trimming removed 5 bases at V and 4 bases at J, with 17 bases between. Germline loops: CDR1 LNHDA, CDR2 SQIVND (reference sequence). This CDR3 region has 15 residues. CDR3 bases: TGTGCCAGTAGTTTTCAGGGCTCTTCGAGCACTGAAGCTTTCTTT. This gives the protein CASSFQGSSSTEAFF.

Ten or more counts support this clonotype. The rearrangement uses TRBV7-2 and TRBJ2-1, with no clear D. The CDR3 is 17 residues long. Germline assignment: CDR1 SGHTA and CDR2 FQGNSA. Trimming shortened V by 1 base and J by 1 base, and 14 bases separated the two germline ends. The CDR3 nucleotides are TGTGCCAGCAGCTTAGATTTTGCTTTCGATTCCTACAATGAGCAGTTCTTC. This translates into CASSLDFAFDSYNEQFF.

This clonotype was counted ten times or more. A junction boundary mismatches the germline segment, possibly from a read error. The J gene is TRBJ1-2, the V gene TRBV7-2, with a tentative D call TRBD1 (6 bases). The CDR3 has 13 residues. Germline V lookup: CDR1 SGHTA, CDR2 FQGNSA. DNA for the CDR3: TGCGCCAGCAGCTTGGAAGGGGGGTACGGCTACACCTTC. Amino acids: CASSLEGGYGYTF.

This clonotype has more than one count but fewer than ten. The chain joins TRBV20-1 to TRBJ1-4; TRBD1 is a possible D gene (6 bases). Trimming removed 6 bases from V and 1 base from J, with 18 bases in between. The germline V gene has CDR1 DFQATT and CDR2 SNEGSKA (reference sequence). The CDR3 is 16 residues long. The CDR3, as DNA: TGCAGTGCCGAGTCCGCGGACAGCCAAACTAATGAAAAACTGTTTTTT. Protein: CSAESADSQTNEKLFF.

This chain connects TRBV2 to TRBJ2-3; 7 bases map to TRBD2. The V and J ends lost 3 bases and 4 bases, in that order; junction bases with no gene match: 13. From germline, CDR1 is SNHLY and CDR2 FYNNEI. There are 17 residues in the CDR3. Here the CDR3 DNA reads TGTGCCAGCAGTGACTCCCTTAGACTAGCTGTTCCAGATACGCAGTATTTT. It encodes CASSDSLRLAVPDTQYF.

The gene calls are TRBV13 and TRBJ2-5; D unresolved. Germline CDR1 and CDR2: PRHDT and FYEKMQ (reference sequence). V was clipped by 3 bases and J by 2 bases, with 7 bases between them. The CDR3 has 13 residues. CDR3 sequence reads: CASSFPGQETQYF. CDR3 bases: TGTGCCAGCAGCTTCCCGGGTCAAGAGACCCAGTACTTC.

This chain joins TRBV20-1 and TRBJ2-3; 9 bases match TRBD2. The CDR3 length is 13 residues. CDR1 is DFQATT, CDR2 SNEGSKA, per germline (reference sequence). With V trimmed by 4 bases and J by 4 bases, 3 bases remained unmatched. The CDR3 DNA reads as TGCAGTGCTACTAGCGGGGTTTCAGATACGCAGTATTTT. It encodes CSATSGVSDTQYF.

This clonotype turned up a few times. The chain joins TRBV7-9 to TRBJ1-1; 9 nucleotides match TRBD1. The CDR3 is made up of 14 amino acids. The trim removed 0 bases at V and 10 bases at J, leaving 6 bases unmatched. Germline V gene lookup returns CDR1 SEHNR and CDR2 FQNEAQ (reference sequence). In DNA form, the CDR3 reads TGTGCCAGCAGCTTAGCGGAGACAGGGGGAAGAGCTTTCTTT. Its protein product is CASSLAETGGRAFF.

This clonotype was seen a few times. The chain carries TRBV4-2 and TRBJ1-3; D gene unclear. Germline values: CDR1 LGHNA, CDR2 YNFKEQ. V was trimmed by 3 bases and J by 3 bases, leaving 6 bases between them. The CDR3 sequence is 13 residues long. The CDR3 bases are TGTGCCAGCAGCCAGGAAAATGGAAACACCATATATTTT. It encodes CASSQENGNTIYF.

The table lists this clonotype with a few counts. The chain combines TRBV7-2 with TRBJ1-6, with D uncertain. Germline V CDR1 and CDR2: SGHTA, FQGNSA. V lost 4 bases and J 6 bases, leaving 10 bases between the germline ends. The CDR3 is 14 amino acids. CDR3 in DNA: TGTGCCAGCAGCTCTAGGGAGTTTAATTCACCCCTCCACTTT. Translation: CASSSREFNSPLHF.

This chain uses TRBV29-1 with TRBJ1-1; D is ambiguous. Trimming removed 2 bases at V and 11 bases at J, with 18 bases between. The CDR3 spans 13 residues. The germline gives CDR1 SQVTM, CDR2 ANQGSEA. The CDR3 here is CSVEQVRLGGAFF. CDR3 DNA sequence: TGCAGCGTTGAACAGGTGAGGTTAGGTGGTGCTTTCTTT.

This chain links TRBV2 with TRBJ2-5; tentative D call: TRBD1 (6 bases). The CDR3 extends over 12 amino acids. V lost 5 bases to trimming and J lost 7 bases, with 11 bases between them. Germline loops: CDR1 SNHLY, CDR2 FYNNEI. CDR3 sequence reads: CASSSTGRTQYF. The CDR3 region has the DNA TGTGCCAGCAGTAGCACAGGGAGGACCCAGTACTTC. Together with reference TRBV2 and TRBJ2-5, the CDR3 gives the full variable domain: EPEVTQTPSHQVTQMGQEVILRCVPISNHLYFYWYRQILGQKVEFLVSFYNNEISEKSEIFDDQFSVERPDGSNFTLKIRSTKLEDSAMYFCASSSTGRTQYFGPGTRLLVL.